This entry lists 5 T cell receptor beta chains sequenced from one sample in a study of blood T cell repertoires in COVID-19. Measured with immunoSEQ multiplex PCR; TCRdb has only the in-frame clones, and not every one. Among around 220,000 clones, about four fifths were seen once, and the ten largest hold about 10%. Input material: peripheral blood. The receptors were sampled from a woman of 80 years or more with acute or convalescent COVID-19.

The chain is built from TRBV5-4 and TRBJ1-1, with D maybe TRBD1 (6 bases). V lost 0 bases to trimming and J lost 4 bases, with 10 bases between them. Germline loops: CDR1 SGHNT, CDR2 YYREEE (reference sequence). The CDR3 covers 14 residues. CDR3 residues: CASSLEQGITEAFF. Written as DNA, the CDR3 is TGTGCCAGCAGCTTGGAACAGGGCATCACTGAAGCTTTCTTT.

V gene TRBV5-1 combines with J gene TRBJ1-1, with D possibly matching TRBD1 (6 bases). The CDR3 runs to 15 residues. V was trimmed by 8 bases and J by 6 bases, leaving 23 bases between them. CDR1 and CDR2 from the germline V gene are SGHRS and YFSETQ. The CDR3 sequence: CARAKMDRGTAEAFF. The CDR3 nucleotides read TGCGCCAGGGCCAAAATGGACAGAGGCACAGCTGAAGCTTTCTTT.

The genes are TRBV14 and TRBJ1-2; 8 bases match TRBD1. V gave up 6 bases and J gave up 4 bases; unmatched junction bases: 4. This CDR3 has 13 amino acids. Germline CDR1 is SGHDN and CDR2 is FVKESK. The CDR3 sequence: CASSQTGAYGYTF. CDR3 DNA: TGTGCCAGCAGTCAGACAGGGGCCTATGGCTACACCTTC.

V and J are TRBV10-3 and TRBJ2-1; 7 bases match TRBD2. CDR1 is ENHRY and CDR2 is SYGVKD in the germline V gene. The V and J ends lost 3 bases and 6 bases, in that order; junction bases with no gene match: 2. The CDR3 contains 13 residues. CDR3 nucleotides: TGTGCCATCAGTGACGGACTAGTCAATGAGCAGTTCTTC. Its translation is CAISDGLVNEQFF.

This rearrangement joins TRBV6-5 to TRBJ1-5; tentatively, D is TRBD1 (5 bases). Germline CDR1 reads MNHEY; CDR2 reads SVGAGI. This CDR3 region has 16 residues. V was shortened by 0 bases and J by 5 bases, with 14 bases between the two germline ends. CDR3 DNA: TGTGCCAGCAGTTACTCATTATTAGACAGCTATCAGCCCCAGCATTTT. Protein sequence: CASSYSLLDSYQPQHF.